These 27 T cell receptor beta chains were sequenced from one sample in a study of STAT5B mutations in CD4+ large granular lymphocyte leukemia. The table came from immunoSEQ multiplex PCR; TCRdb's copy has only in-frame clones and leaves some out. The table lists approximately 41,000 clones, 65% to 90% of them singletons. The source material was CD4+ T cells from blood buffy coats. Source of these receptors: a human donor in good health.

The V call is TRBV11-2, the J call TRBJ1-1, with D unclear. The germline V gene has CDR1 SGHAT and CDR2 FQNNGV. V lost 0 bases and J lost 1, with 3 bases in between. This CDR3 has 13 residues. The CDR3 region has the DNA TGTGCCAGCAGCTTAGAGGGGAACACTGAAGCTTTCTTT. The encoded protein is CASSLEGNTEAFF. Based on the CDR3 plus reference TRBV11-2 and TRBJ1-1, the full variable domain is EAGVAQSPRYKIIEKRQSVAFWCNPISGHATLYWYQQILGQGPKLLIQFQNNGVVDDSQLPKDRFSAERLKGVDSTLKIQPAKLEDSAVYLCASSLEGNTEAFFGQGTRLTVV.

This chain links TRBV19 with TRBJ1-2; 12 nucleotides match TRBD1. This CDR3 region has 16 residues. CDR1 is LNHDA, CDR2 SQIVND, per germline (reference sequence). V lost 4 bases to trimming and J lost 4 bases; unmatched junction nucleotides: 7. The DNA for the CDR3 is TGTGCCAGTAGTAGTCCGGGACAGGGGGCCTTCTATGGCTACACCTTC. Protein product: CASSSPGQGAFYGYTF.

This chain links TRBV11-1 with TRBJ1-1; D may be TRBD1 (5 bases). Germline CDR1 and CDR2: SGHAT and FQDESV (reference sequence). The CDR3 is made up of 14 amino acids. V was clipped by 5 bases and J by 4 bases, with 14 bases between them. The CDR3: CASSTEGFGTEAFF. The CDR3 DNA reads TGTGCCAGCAGCACGGAGGGGTTCGGCACTGAAGCTTTCTTT.

This clone showed up just once. This CDR3 is also generated by other DNA sequences in the sample. This chain links TRBV5-1 with TRBJ2-3, with TRBD1 matching 7 bases. CDR3 size: 15 residues. With V trimmed by 1 base and J by 0 bases, 2 bases remained unmatched. Germline CDR1 is SGHRS and CDR2 is YFSETQ. The CDR3 DNA reads TGCGCCAGCAGCTTGACAGGGGCCAGCACAGATACGCAGTATTTT. It encodes CASSLTGASTDTQYF.

The CDR3 here is CASSPTTNTEAFF. In DNA form, the CDR3 reads TGTGCCAGCAGCCCTACGACCAACACTGAAGCTTTCTTT. The chain has TRBV9 and TRBJ1-1; D not resolved. Germline CDR1 and CDR2: SGDLS and YYNGEE. This CDR3 spans 13 amino acids. V was cut by 4 bases and J by 2 bases, with 9 bases left in between.

This clone was counted a single time. This chain links TRBV7-9 with TRBJ2-3; 8 bases map to TRBD1. The CDR3 has 13 amino acids. J gave up 10 bases and V 8 bases, and 11 bases lay outside the gene matches. Per the germline V gene, CDR1 is SEHNR and CDR2 is FQNEAQ (reference sequence). CDR3 sequence (DNA): TGTGCCAGCCAGGGGGCATCCACCGCAGCGCAGTATTTT. Translated, it gives CASQGASTAAQYF.

This clone showed up just a few times. The gene calls are TRBV5-1 and TRBJ1-5; 7 nucleotides align to TRBD1. The CDR3 is 15 residues long. Per germline, CDR1 SGHRS and CDR2 YFSETQ. Losses at the gene ends were 0 bases for V and 3 bases for J; bases not matched to a gene: 3. The DNA of the CDR3 is TGCGCCAGCAGCTTGGAGGGGGCGAACAATCAGCCCCAGCATTTT. Residues: CASSLEGANNQPQHF.

This clone has only a few counts. V and J are TRBV5-1 and TRBJ1-1; perhaps TRBD1 as D (6 bases). Germline V gene sequence: CDR1 SGHRS, CDR2 YFSETQ. V dropped 5 bases and J dropped 5 bases, with 13 bases sitting between them. The CDR3 totals 13 residues. As DNA, the CDR3 is TGCGCCAGCAGTTTCGGAGGACAGACTGAAGCTTTCTTT. Amino acids: CASSFGGQTEAFF. Together with reference TRBV5-1 and TRBJ1-1, the CDR3 gives the full variable domain: KAGVTQTPRYLIKTRGQQVTLSCSPISGHRSVSWYQQTPGQGLQFLFEYFSETQRNKGNFPGRFSGRQFSNSRSEMNVSTLELGDSALYLCASSFGGQTEAFFGQGTRLTVV.

As DNA, the CDR3 is TGTGCCAGCAGCTTAGTCGCGGGAGAAGCGAACACCGGGGAGCTGTTTTTT. Protein product: CASSLVAGEANTGELFF. The gene calls are TRBV7-3 and TRBJ2-2; 7 nucleotides agree with TRBD2. CDR3 length: 17 residues. The V segment lost 2 bases and the J segment 0 bases; nucleotides outside the gene matches: 6. Germline CDR1 is SGHTA and CDR2 is FQGTGA. Together with reference TRBV7-3 and TRBJ2-2, the CDR3 gives the full variable domain: GAGVSQTPSNKVTEKGKYVELRCDPISGHTALYWYRQSLGQGPEFLIYFQGTGAADDSGLPNDRFFAVRPEGSVSTLKIQRTERGDSAVYLCASSLVAGEANTGELFFGEGSRLTVL.

V usage is TRBV29-1 and J usage is TRBJ1-1; the D gene is possibly TRBD1 (6 bases). The CDR3 contains 12 residues. With 4 bases removed from V and 10 bases from J, the gap between germline ends came to 16 bases. From germline, CDR1 is SQVTM and CDR2 ANQGSEA. This CDR3 is CSVVQGPSRAFF. CDR3 coding DNA: TGCAGCGTTGTACAGGGACCCTCTCGAGCTTTCTTT. Full variable domain (outside the CDR3, taken from reference TRBV29-1 and TRBJ1-1): SAVISQKPSRDICQRGTSLTIQCQVDSQVTMMFWYRQQPGQSLTLIATANQGSEATYESGFVIDKFPISRPNLTFSTLTVSNMSPEDSSIYLCSVVQGPSRAFFGQGTRLTVV.

This clone was observed a few times. This chain joins TRBV5-4 and TRBJ1-1; tentative D call: TRBD1 (6 bases). The CDR3 has 13 amino acids. CDR1 and CDR2 from the germline V gene are SGHNT and YYREEE (reference sequence). The V end lost 4 bases, the J end lost 0 bases, and 7 bases lay between the germline ends. CDR3 sequence: CASSRQVNTEAFF. For the CDR3, the DNA is TGTGCCAGCAGCCGACAGGTGAACACTGAAGCTTTCTTT. Looking up the rest from reference TRBV5-4 and TRBJ1-1 gives the full variable domain: ETGVTQSPTHLIKTRGQQVTLRCSSQSGHNTVSWYQQALGQGPQFIFQYYREEENGRGNFPPRFSGLQFPNYSSELNVNALELDDSALYLCASSRQVNTEAFFGQGTRLTVV.

Worth noting for this clone: Germline and junction disagree at one end, which may indicate a read error. This sequence joins TRBV29-1 and TRBJ2-3; a possible D gene is TRBD2 (5 bases). The CDR3 length is 10 residues. Germline V lookup: CDR1 SQVTM, CDR2 ANQGSEA. CDR3 sequence (DNA): TGCAGCGTGGGGAGTTTTCAGGCGTTTTTT. Amino acids: CSVGSFQAFF.

The chain carries TRBV11-1 and TRBJ1-1; no clear D gene. This CDR3 has 15 amino acids. Germline V gene data show CDR1 as SGHAT and CDR2 as FQDESV (reference sequence). The V end was cut by 2 bases, the J end by 0 bases, with 10 bases between. CDR3 sequence: CASSLIAGVNTEAFF. The CDR3 coding sequence is TGTGCCAGCAGCTTAATAGCAGGAGTGAACACTGAAGCTTTCTTT.

This CDR3 is CASSLALPGGSPLHF. The DNA for the CDR3 is TGTGCCAGCAGCTTAGCGCTGCCAGGGGGGTCACCCCTCCACTTT. V and J are TRBV7-8 and TRBJ1-6; 7 nucleotides align to TRBD1. The CDR3 extends over 15 amino acids. CDR1 SGHVS and CDR2 FQNEAQ come from the germline V gene. V dropped 0 bases and J dropped 10; count of bases not matched to a gene: 6.

This chain links TRBV18 with TRBJ1-2, with 10 bases matching TRBD1. The CDR3 is 17 residues long. From germline, CDR1 is KGHSH and CDR2 LQKENI. The J segment lost 2 bases and the V segment lost 6 bases, leaving 12 bases of the junction unmatched. As DNA, the CDR3 is TGTGCCAGCTCCATCCTAAACCGGGACAGGGGCAACTATGGCTACACCTTC. It yields the protein CASSILNRDRGNYGYTF.

This clone has more than one count but fewer than ten. V is TRBV5-1 and J is TRBJ2-2; a possible D gene is TRBD1 (6 bases). CDR3 length equals 15 residues. V lost 5 bases to trimming and J lost 4 bases, with 15 bases between them. In germline, CDR1 is SGHRS, CDR2 YFSETQ. In nucleotides, the CDR3 is TGCGCCAGCAGTTACCGCAGGGGAACCACCGGGGAGCTGTTTTTT. Its translation is CASSYRRGTTGELFF.

The chain uses TRBV6-5 and TRBJ1-2; no clear D gene. V lost 0 bases to trimming and J lost 8 bases, with 10 bases between them. This CDR3 contains 13 residues. Looked up from germline, CDR1 is MNHEY and CDR2 is SVGAGI. This chain's CDR3 is CASSYSRSHGYTF. The CDR3 nucleotides read TGTGCCAGCAGTTACTCGCGGTCTCACGGCTACACCTTC.

This chain joins TRBV6-1 and TRBJ1-2; D may be TRBD1 (5 bases). There are 13 residues in the CDR3. Trimming took 2 bases from V and 7 from J, leaving 11 bases between them. Germline V lookup: CDR1 MNHNS, CDR2 SASEGT. The chain's CDR3 is CASSERGWGGYTF. The CDR3 DNA sequence: TGTGCCAGCAGTGAAAGGGGATGGGGTGGCTACACCTTC.

J is TRBJ1-2 and V is TRBV9; no firm D call. The CDR3 contains 15 residues. With 4 bases removed from V and 5 bases from J, the gap between germline ends came to 18 bases. CDR1 SGDLS and CDR2 YYNGEE come from the germline V gene. The CDR3 loop reads CASSLLGFRGYGYTF. The CDR3 nucleotides are TGTGCCAGCAGCCTTCTGGGGTTTAGAGGGTATGGCTACACCTTC.

The chain links TRBV19 to TRBJ1-2, with TRBD1 identical over 12 bases. With V trimmed by 5 bases and J by 6 bases, 7 bases remained unmatched. The CDR3 spans 15 residues. The germline V gene has CDR1 LNHDA and CDR2 SQIVND (reference sequence). Here the CDR3 reads CASSQGQGAQDGYTF. CDR3 sequence (DNA): TGTGCCAGTAGTCAGGGACAGGGGGCGCAGGATGGCTACACCTTC.

V gene TRBV11-3 combines with J gene TRBJ2-7, with 9 bases lining up with TRBD1. V dropped 1 base and J dropped 3; count of bases not matched to a gene: 4. The CDR3 totals 15 residues. Germline V gene sequence: CDR1 SGHNT, CDR2 YENEEA. The CDR3, as DNA: TGTGCCAGCAGCTTAGCCGGGACAGGGATCTACGAGCAGTACTTC. Its translation: CASSLAGTGIYEQYF.

The V call is TRBV9, the J call TRBJ2-2; D gene unclear. The CDR3 length is 15 residues. Trimming cost V 0 bases and J 1 base, with 7 bases left between them. Germline CDR1 reads SGDLS; CDR2 reads YYNGEE. CDR3 region: CASSVGRLNTGELFF. The CDR3 coding sequence is TGTGCCAGCAGCGTAGGGCGGCTGAACACCGGGGAGCTGTTTTTT.

CDR3 in amino acids: CASSLRGIYSNQPQHF. The CDR3 DNA follows: TGTGCCAGCAGTTTACGAGGGATCTATAGCAATCAGCCCCAGCATTTT. This chain joins TRBV27 and TRBJ1-5; D gene unclear. Germline V gene lookup returns CDR1 MNHEY and CDR2 SMNVEV (reference sequence). Deletions cut 2 bases from V and 0 bases from J, with 11 bases between. The CDR3 is 16 residues long.

This chain connects TRBV27 to TRBJ1-1; D is perhaps TRBD1 (6 bases). The length of the CDR3 is 14 residues. CDR1 MNHEY and CDR2 SMNVEV come from the germline V gene (reference sequence). V dropped 5 bases and J dropped 4 bases, with 14 bases sitting between them. CDR3 bases: TGTGCCAGCAGTCCAACAGGGTGGGTCACTGAAGCTTTCTTT. This translates into CASSPTGWVTEAFF.

V is TRBV2 and J is TRBJ2-2; TRBD1 matches at 11 bases. The CDR3 loop spans 15 amino acids. V lost 4 bases, J lost 5 bases, and 3 bases stayed unmatched. Per the germline V gene, CDR1 is SNHLY and CDR2 is FYNNEI. The CDR3, as DNA: TGTGCCAGCAGTGGAGGGACAGGGGGAACCGGGGAGCTGTTTTTT. Amino acid sequence: CASSGGTGGTGELFF. The variable domain in full, with the rest retrieved from reference TRBV2 and TRBJ2-2, is EPEVTQTPSHQVTQMGQEVILRCVPISNHLYFYWYRQILGQKVEFLVSFYNNEISEKSEIFDDQFSVERPDGSNFTLKIRSTKLEDSAMYFCASSGGTGGTGELFFGEGSRLTVL.

V gene TRBV5-1 combines with J gene TRBJ1-6; unclear D gene. This CDR3 spans 14 amino acids. The V end lost 0 bases, the J end lost 10 bases, and 11 bases lay between the germline ends. The germline V gene has CDR1 SGHRS and CDR2 YFSETQ. CDR3 sequence: CASSLAIASSPLHF. The CDR3 DNA sequence: TGCGCCAGCAGCTTGGCCATCGCTTCCTCACCCCTCCACTTT.

In nucleotides, the CDR3 is TGTGCCACCAGCAGAGATCTAGGGAAATCTCAGCCCCAGCATTTT. Amino acids: CATSRDLGKSQPQHF. The chain employs TRBV15 and TRBJ1-5; D call uncertain. The CDR3 extends over 15 amino acids. Deletions cut 0 bases from V and 6 bases from J, with 12 bases between. Germline lookup yields CDR1 LNHNV and CDR2 YYDKDF (reference sequence).